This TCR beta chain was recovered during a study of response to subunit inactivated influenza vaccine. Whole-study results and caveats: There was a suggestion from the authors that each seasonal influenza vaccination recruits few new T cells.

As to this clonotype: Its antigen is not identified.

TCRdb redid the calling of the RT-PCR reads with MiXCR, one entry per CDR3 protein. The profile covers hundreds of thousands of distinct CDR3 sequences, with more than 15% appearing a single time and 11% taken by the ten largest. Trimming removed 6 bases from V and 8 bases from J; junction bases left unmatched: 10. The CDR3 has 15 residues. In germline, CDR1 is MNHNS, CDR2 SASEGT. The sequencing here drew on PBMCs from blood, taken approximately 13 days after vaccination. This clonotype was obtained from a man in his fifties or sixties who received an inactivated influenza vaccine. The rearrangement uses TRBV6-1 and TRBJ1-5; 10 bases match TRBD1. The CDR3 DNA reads TGTGCCAGCAGAACCGGGACAGGGGCTGGAGAGCCCCAGCATTTT. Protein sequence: CASRTGTGAGEPQHF.